This is a list of T cell receptor beta chains from one sample in a study of PD-L1 blockade in urothelial cancer. The repertoire was sequenced with immunoSEQ multiplex PCR; TCRdb's copy has only in-frame clones and lacks some. The sample holds roughly 60,000 clones, about 80% seen once. Material: PBMCs, obtained around atezolizumab (anti-PD-L1) treatment. The receptors come from a man between 65 and 79 years old with urothelial cancer. The CDR3 runs from the conserved cysteine through the conserved F or W. The order of the fields is V gene, J gene, D gene, clone size, CDR3 protein, CDR3 DNA. The D gene is left open where the match is weak. Clone size is stated in some rows and not others, as once, few, many or a class when expanded.

V: TRBV7-2; J: TRBJ2-6; D: NA; size: NA; CDR3: CASSVQFSGANVLTF; DNA: TGTGCCAGCAGCGTACAGTTCTCTGGGGCCAACGTCCTGACTTTC
V: TRBV6-6; J: TRBJ2-1; D: TRBD2; size: NA; CDR3: CASDPGGAGGYNEQFF; DNA: TGTGCCAGCGACCCCGGGGGAGCGGGAGGCTACAATGAGCAGTTCTTC
V: TRBV5-5; J: TRBJ2-7; D: TRBD2; size: NA; CDR3: CASSSLAGAYYEQYF; DNA: TGTGCCAGCAGCTCGCTAGCGGGAGCCTACTACGAGCAGTACTTC
V: TRBV5-1; J: TRBJ2-7; D: TRBD2; size: NA; CDR3: CASSSGLAGGPLTYEQYF; DNA: TGCGCCAGCAGCTCGGGACTAGCGGGAGGGCCTCTAACCTACGAGCAGTACTTC
V: TRBV30; J: TRBJ1-3; D: TRBD1; size: few; CDR3: CAWSAGGVGNTIYF; DNA: TGTGCCTGGAGTGCAGGGGGTGTGGGAAACACCATATATTTT
V: TRBV10-1; J: TRBJ2-3; D: NA; size: NA; CDR3: CASSDRGVLGDTQYF; DNA: TGCGCCAGCAGTGACAGGGGGGTTCTAGGAGATACGCAGTATTTT
V: TRBV2; J: TRBJ2-5; D: NA; size: once; CDR3: CASSELPQNQETQYF; DNA: TGTGCCAGCAGTGAATTACCCCAGAACCAAGAGACCCAGTACTTC
V: TRBV19; J: TRBJ1-1; D: TRBD1; size: NA; CDR3: CASSRTGGIVQEAFF; DNA: TGTGCCAGTAGTAGGACAGGGGGGATAGTGCAAGAAGCTTTCTTT
V: TRBV13; J: TRBJ2-5; D: TRBD1; size: NA; CDR3: CASSSGTGRGETQYF; DNA: TGTGCCAGCAGCTCTGGGACAGGGAGGGGAGAGACCCAGTACTTC
V: TRBV7-2; J: TRBJ2-7; D: TRBD2; size: NA; CDR3: CASSPGTSPSEQYF; DNA: TGTGCCAGCAGCCCCGGGACTAGTCCTTCGGAGCAGTACTTC
V: TRBV2; J: TRBJ2-7; D: TRBD2; size: NA; CDR3: CASSSRGGVSYEQYF; DNA: TGTGCCAGCAGCTCGCGCGGGGGGGTATCCTACGAGCAGTACTTC
V: TRBV2; J: TRBJ2-5; D: TRBD2; size: NA; CDR3: CASSELGGRGETQYF; DNA: TGTGCCAGCAGTGAATTGGGCGGGAGAGGAGAGACCCAGTACTTC
V: TRBV7-2; J: TRBJ2-3; D: NA; size: NA; CDR3: CASSPQVTDTQYF; DNA: TGTGCCAGCAGCCCTCAGGTGACAGATACGCAGTATTTT
V: TRBV27; J: TRBJ2-2; D: TRBD2; size: NA; CDR3: CASSFIAGVRSGELFF; DNA: TGTGCCAGCAGTTTCATAGCGGGAGTAAGGTCCGGGGAGCTGTTTTTT
V: TRBV19; J: TRBJ2-3; D: TRBD2; size: NA; CDR3: CASSFRVLAGGPWEDTQYF; DNA: TGTGCCAGTAGCTTCAGGGTTCTAGCGGGAGGGCCGTGGGAAGATACGCAGTATTTT
V: TRBV29-1; J: TRBJ2-1; D: NA; size: NA; CDR3: CSVELRASSYNEQFF; DNA: TGCAGCGTTGAACTACGAGCGAGCTCCTACAATGAGCAGTTCTTC
V: TRBV6-5; J: TRBJ1-2; D: NA; size: NA; CDR3: CASSKGQSNYGYTF; DNA: TGTGCCAGCAGTAAAGGACAGTCAAACTATGGCTACACCTTC
V: TRBV30; J: TRBJ1-2; D: NA; size: NA; CDR3: CAWSVRGVLYGYTF; DNA: TGTGCCTGGAGTGTACGGGGAGTTTTGTATGGCTACACCTTC
V: TRBV30; J: TRBJ2-6; D: NA; size: NA; CDR3: CAWSDGRRASGANVLTF; DNA: TGTGCCTGGAGTGATGGGCGGCGGGCCTCTGGGGCCAACGTCCTGACTTTC
V: TRBV13; J: TRBJ2-2; D: TRBD2; size: NA; CDR3: CASSLRLAGGYTGELFF; DNA: TGTGCCAGCAGCTTGAGACTAGCGGGAGGTTACACCGGGGAGCTGTTTTTT
V: TRBV2; J: TRBJ1-2; D: NA; size: NA; CDR3: CASSELGQLYGYTF; DNA: TGTGCCAGCAGTGAATTGGGGCAGCTCTATGGCTACACCTTC
V: TRBV5-1; J: TRBJ1-2; D: TRBD1; size: NA; CDR3: CASSSGQGEGYTF; DNA: TGCGCCAGCAGCTCGGGACAGGGTGAAGGCTACACCTTC
V: TRBV5-1; J: TRBJ1-1; D: TRBD1; size: NA; CDR3: CASSLFTGGNTEAFF; DNA: TGCGCCAGCAGCCTATTCACAGGGGGGAACACTGAAGCTTTCTTT
V: TRBV5-1; J: TRBJ2-2; D: TRBD1; size: NA; CDR3: CASSFFSGGAGTGELFF; DNA: TGCGCCAGCAGCTTTTTTTCAGGGGGCGCAGGGACCGGGGAGCTGTTTTTT
V: TRBV30; J: TRBJ1-4; D: TRBD1; size: NA; CDR3: CAWSPSRDRGKNEKLFF; DNA: TGTGCCTGGAGTCCGTCCCGGGACAGGGGGAAGAATGAAAAACTGTTTTTT
V: TRBV29-1; J: TRBJ2-1; D: NA; size: NA; CDR3: CSVEGAGSYNEQFF; DNA: TGCAGCGTTGAAGGGGCAGGGTCTTACAATGAGCAGTTCTTC
V: TRBV5-1; J: TRBJ2-7; D: TRBD1; size: NA; CDR3: CASSLEGQGVDEQYF; DNA: TGCGCCAGCAGCTTGGAAGGACAGGGGGTGGACGAGCAGTACTTC
V: TRBV2; J: TRBJ2-5; D: TRBD2; size: NA; CDR3: CASSQALTSGVQETQYF; DNA: TGTGCCAGCAGTCAGGCGCTAACTAGCGGGGTACAAGAGACCCAGTACTTC
V: TRBV9; J: TRBJ2-1; D: NA; size: NA; CDR3: CASSVAWTRANEQFF; DNA: TGTGCCAGCAGCGTAGCTTGGACTCGCGCCAATGAGCAGTTCTTC
V: TRBV4-1; J: TRBJ2-1; D: TRBD1; size: NA; CDR3: CASSQEQGHNEQFF; DNA: TGCGCCAGCAGCCAAGAACAGGGGCACAATGAGCAGTTCTTC
V: TRBV19; J: TRBJ1-5; D: TRBD1; size: NA; CDR3: CASSIGSGGIYSNQPQHF; DNA: TGTGCCAGTAGTATAGGGTCAGGGGGGATCTATAGCAATCAGCCCCAGCATTTT
V: TRBV6-5; J: TRBJ1-2; D: TRBD1; size: NA; CDR3: CASSYTGQGVYGYTF; DNA: TGTGCCAGCAGTTACACTGGACAGGGAGTCTATGGCTACACCTTC
V: TRBV5-4; J: TRBJ2-1; D: TRBD2; size: once; CDR3: CASSTSSGRAANEQFF; DNA: TGTGCCAGCAGCACCTCGAGCGGGAGGGCAGCCAATGAGCAGTTCTTC
V: TRBV5-1; J: TRBJ2-7; D: TRBD1; size: NA; CDR3: CASRPSTGPYEQYF; DNA: TGCGCCAGCAGACCTTCGACAGGGCCCTACGAGCAGTACTTC
V: TRBV19; J: TRBJ1-5; D: NA; size: NA; CDR3: CASSIGGQLGQPQHF; DNA: TGTGCCAGTAGTATAGGGGGACAACTTGGTCAGCCCCAGCATTTT
V: TRBV10-1; J: TRBJ1-1; D: NA; size: NA; CDR3: CASSERGRTEAFF; DNA: TGCGCCAGCAGTGAGCGGGGAAGGACTGAAGCTTTCTTT
V: TRBV7-9; J: TRBJ2-7; D: NA; size: few; CDR3: CASSLGMRDEQYF; DNA: TGTGCCAGCAGCTTAGGGATGAGGGACGAGCAGTACTTC
V: TRBV11-3; J: TRBJ2-7; D: NA; size: NA; CDR3: CASSPRGGEQYF; DNA: TGTGCCAGCAGCCCGAGAGGGGGCGAGCAGTACTTC
V: TRBV11-3; J: TRBJ2-1; D: TRBD2; size: once; CDR3: CASSLGDGRAYNEQFF; DNA: TGTGCCAGCAGCTTAGGTGACGGGAGGGCCTACAATGAGCAGTTCTTC
V: TRBV29-1; J: TRBJ2-7; D: TRBD2; size: NA; CDR3: CSVEEGAGKPYEQYF; DNA: TGCAGCGTTGAAGAAGGAGCGGGAAAGCCTTACGAGCAGTACTTC
V: TRBV30; J: TRBJ2-3; D: NA; size: NA; CDR3: CAWSVLVGPDTQYF; DNA: TGTGCCTGGAGTGTACTTGTCGGTCCAGATACGCAGTATTTT
V: TRBV7-6; J: TRBJ2-7; D: TRBD2; size: NA; CDR3: CASSLDGGAGAEQYF; DNA: TGTGCCAGCAGCTTGGACGGGGGAGCGGGAGCCGAGCAGTACTTC
V: TRBV28; J: TRBJ2-3; D: TRBD2; size: NA; CDR3: CASKAGLFTDTQYF; DNA: TGTGCCAGCAAAGCGGGACTTTTCACAGATACGCAGTATTTT
V: TRBV10-3; J: TRBJ1-2; D: NA; size: NA; CDR3: CAISESAGADGYTF; DNA: TGTGCCATCAGTGAGTCTGCAGGGGCGGATGGCTACACCTTC
V: TRBV14; J: TRBJ1-2; D: TRBD1; size: NA; CDR3: CASSQDRGLTNYGYTF; DNA: TGTGCCAGCAGCCAAGACAGGGGGCTGACTAACTATGGCTACACCTTC
V: TRBV10-1; J: TRBJ2-7; D: TRBD2; size: NA; CDR3: CASSVSLAGSYEQYF; DNA: TGCGCCAGCAGTGTATCTCTAGCGGGGTCCTACGAGCAGTACTTC
V: TRBV30; J: TRBJ2-3; D: NA; size: NA; CDR3: CASAPGSADTQYF; DNA: TGTGCCTCAGCCCCCGGGAGTGCAGATACGCAGTATTTT
V: TRBV5-1; J: TRBJ2-7; D: NA; size: NA; CDR3: CASSAAPRSYEQYF; DNA: TGCGCCAGCAGCGCAGCCCCCAGGTCCTACGAGCAGTACTTC
V: TRBV6-5; J: TRBJ2-7; D: TRBD1; size: NA; CDR3: CASSYSRTGGFEQYF; DNA: TGTGCCAGCAGTTACTCACGGACAGGGGGATTCGAGCAGTACTTC
V: TRBV27; J: TRBJ2-7; D: NA; size: NA; CDR3: CASSFTGAYEQYF; DNA: TGTGCCAGCAGTTTTACGGGGGCCTACGAGCAGTACTTC
V: TRBV5-1; J: TRBJ2-7; D: NA; size: NA; CDR3: CASSLVYRDIYEQYF; DNA: TGCGCCAGCAGCTTGGTATATCGGGATATCTACGAGCAGTACTTC
V: TRBV4-1; J: TRBJ2-7; D: TRBD1; size: NA; CDR3: CASSSGQGAGEQYF; DNA: TGCGCCAGCAGCTCGGGACAGGGGGCGGGTGAGCAGTACTTC
V: TRBV7-3; J: TRBJ2-7; D: TRBD2; size: NA; CDR3: CASSFSGLAPYEQYF; DNA: TGTGCCAGCAGCTTCTCGGGACTAGCCCCCTACGAGCAGTACTTC
V: TRBV6-6; J: TRBJ1-1; D: TRBD1; size: once; CDR3: CASSTGTGGRAFF; DNA: TGTGCCAGCAGTACCGGGACAGGGGGCCGAGCTTTCTTT
V: TRBV5-1; J: TRBJ2-1; D: TRBD1; size: NA; CDR3: CASSLALDRTDNEQFF; DNA: TGCGCCAGCAGCTTGGCCCTGGACAGGACCGACAATGAGCAGTTCTTC